Listed below are T cell receptor beta chains from one sample, sequenced in a study of Graves' ophthalmopathy and Graves' hyperthyroidism. TCRdb analysed the multiplex PCR reads with MiXCR anew, one entry per CDR3 protein. This table holds 40,000 to 50,000 distinct CDR3 sequences, around half found once. The specimen was peripheral blood. These receptors were obtained from an adult man with Graves' ophthalmopathy. The CDR3 runs from the conserved cysteine through the conserved F or W. The order of the fields is V gene, CDR3 length, D gene, J gene, clone size, CDR3 protein, CDR3 DNA. A D gene is named only where the DNA matches it firmly. Not every row has a clone size; where given, it reads once, few, many or a size class.

TRBV2,15,TRBD1,TRBJ1-1,-,CASRLDRGGGTEAFF,TGTGCCAGCAGGCTCGACAGGGGAGGGGGCACTGAAGCTTTCTTT
TRBV28,17,TRBD2,TRBJ2-1,many,CASSLLGNAGGFHEQFF,TGTGCCAGCAGTTTACTCGGGAACGCGGGAGGCTTTCATGAGCAGTTCTTC
TRBV6-4,14,-,TRBJ2-3,-,CASSESGETDTQYF,TGTGCCAGCAGTGAAAGCGGTGAAACAGATACGCAGTATTTT
TRBV5-5,13,TRBD1,TRBJ1-4,many,CASSLAQGEKLFF,TGTGCCAGCAGCTTGGCACAGGGGGAAAAACTGTTTTTT
TRBV29-1,13,-,TRBJ2-4,many,CSVGFRGQNIQYF,TGCAGCGTTGGGTTCAGGGGACAAAACATTCAGTACTTC
TRBV19,14,-,TRBJ1-5,-,CASNLGGSNQPQHF,TGTGCCAGTAACCTTGGGGGTAGCAATCAGCCCCAGCATTTT
TRBV11-3,15,TRBD2,TRBJ2-1,many,CASSPGAGGRDEQFF,TGTGCCAGCAGCCCAGGGGCGGGGGGCCGGGATGAGCAGTTCTTC
TRBV10-3,12,-,TRBJ1-2,once,CAISEFTGGYTF,TGTGCCATCAGTGAGTTTACAGGAGGCTACACCTTC
TRBV12-3/TRBV12-4,13,TRBD1,TRBJ2-7,-,CASSIGQGNEQYF,TGTGCCAGCAGTATTGGACAGGGGAACGAGCAGTACTTC
TRBV7-2,15,TRBD2,TRBJ2-1,few,CASSATSGSYNEQFF,TGTGCCAGCAGCGCGACTAGCGGCTCCTACAATGAGCAGTTCTTC
TRBV5-1,14,TRBD1,TRBJ2-7,-,CASSLDFGRGHRYF,TGTGCCAGCAGCTTGGATTTCGGCAGGGGGCATAGGTACTTC
TRBV10-3,13,-,TRBJ1-1,few,CAISYDMNTEAFF,TGTGCCATCAGTTATGATATGAACACTGAAGCTTTCTTT
TRBV5-1,16,-,TRBJ1-3,many,CASSPAPDRPGNTIYF,TGCGCCAGCAGCCCTGCCCCGGACAGACCTGGAAACACCATATATTTT
TRBV20-1,18,TRBD1,TRBJ2-6,many,CSASDSQGSRGGANVLTF,TGCAGTGCTAGCGACTCACAGGGGTCCCGTGGTGGGGCCAACGTCCTGACTTTC
TRBV12-3/TRBV12-4,16,TRBD2,TRBJ2-2,many,CASSLVIAGYSGELFF,TGTGCCAGCAGTTTAGTCATAGCGGGATATTCCGGGGAGCTGTTTTTT
TRBV20-1,15,-,TRBJ2-7,many,CSANSGTEFVKEQYF,TGCAGTGCCAACTCCGGGACGGAATTTGTAAAGGAGCAGTACTTC
TRBV7-2,13,-,TRBJ2-7,few,CASCVQGHYEQYF,TGTGCCAGCTGCGTACAGGGTCACTACGAGCAGTACTTC
TRBV14,11,-,TRBJ1-4,many,CASSQGGKLFF,TGTGCCAGCAGCCAAGGTGGAAAACTGTTTTTT
TRBV5-1,14,-,TRBJ1-2,-,CASSLDFGNYGYTF,TGCGCCAGCAGCTTGGACTTCGGCAACTATGGCTACACCTTC
TRBV6-2/TRBV6-3,13,-,TRBJ1-5,many,CASSLDSNQPQHF,TGTGCCAGCAGCCTCGACTCCAATCAGCCCCAGCATTTT
TRBV2,15,-,TRBJ2-3,many,CASSGVGGGADTQYF,TGTGCCAGCAGTGGTGTGGGCGGAGGGGCAGATACGCAGTATTTT
TRBV14,15,-,TRBJ1-1,many,CASSPQDGLNTEAFF,TGTGCCAGCAGCCCCCAAGACGGGCTGAACACTGAAGCTTTCTTT
TRBV11-2,13,TRBD2,TRBJ2-7,-,CAGSIGTNYEQYF,TGTGCCGGCAGCATCGGGACTAACTACGAGCAGTACTTC
TRBV20-1,15,-,TRBJ2-1,-,CSASPTSLATNEQFF,TGCAGTGCTAGCCCGACAAGTCTTGCAACTAATGAGCAGTTCTTC
TRBV2,19,TRBD1,TRBJ2-4,many,CASSVQPLPGQGPKNIQYF,TGTGCCAGCAGTGTTCAACCCTTACCGGGACAGGGGCCCAAAAACATTCAGTACTTC
TRBV7-8,16,TRBD2,TRBJ2-1,many,CASSLSVGLARNEQFF,TGTGCCAGCAGCTTATCAGTGGGACTAGCAAGGAATGAGCAGTTCTTC